This TCR beta chain derives from a study of T cell responses to AZD1222 COVID-19 vaccine. The method was immunoSEQ multiplex PCR; TCRdb's version includes in-frame clones alone and lacks a portion of them. The sample shows 150,000 to 200,000 clones, approximately 94% of them seen only once. Germline V lookup: CDR1 LNHNV, CDR2 YYDKDF (reference sequence). This CDR3 region has 14 residues. Trimming removed 2 bases at V and 5 bases at J, with 13 bases between. V usage is TRBV15 and J usage is TRBJ2-7; D could derive from TRBD1 or TRBD2 (7 bases each). The receptor's source is an adult who received the AZD1222 COVID-19 vaccine. The sample consisted of peripheral blood, taken 28 days after the second AZD1222 dose. The CDR3 DNA follows: TGTGCCACCAGCAGAACCAGGGGGGGCGACGAGCAGTACTTC. Protein product: CATSRTRGGDEQYF. The entire variable domain, with the rest obtained from reference TRBV15 and TRBJ2-7, is as follows: DAMVIQNPRYQVTQFGKPVTLSCSQTLNHNVMYWYQQKSSQAPKLLFHYYDKDFNNEADTPDNFQSRRPNTSFCFLDIRSPGLGDTAMYLCATSRTRGGDEQYFGPGTRLTVT.